Sequencing of this T cell receptor beta chain was carried out in a study of blood T cell repertoires in COVID-19. Study-wide context: T cells, B-cell-depleted T cells, or PBMCs supplied cDNA or gDNA.

The repertoire was sequenced with immunoSEQ multiplex PCR; TCRdb's copy has only in-frame clones and lacks some. The data hold 200,000 to 300,000 clones, with approximately 90% observed a single time. This clone was observed a single time. Input material: PBMCs or T cells enriched from blood (not recorded which). The origin of this receptor is a woman aged 40 to 50 with acute COVID-19.

The DNA of the CDR3 is TGTGCCAGTAGTAGTGTCAGGGGCACTGAAGCTTTCTTT. Its translation: CASSSVRGTEAFF. The chain is built from TRBV19 and TRBJ1-1, with a tentative D call TRBD1 (6 bases). The CDR3 contains 13 residues. Germline V gene sequence: CDR1 LNHDA, CDR2 SQIVND (reference sequence). Trimming took 4 bases from V and 4 from J, leaving 10 bases between them. The full variable domain, rest sourced from reference TRBV19 and TRBJ1-1, is DGGITQSPKYLFRKEGQNVTLSCEQNLNHDAMYWYRQDPGQGLRLIYYSQIVNDFQKGDIAEGYSVSREKKESFPLTVTSAQKNPTAFYLCASSSVRGTEAFFGQGTRLTVV.